The TCR beta chain described here comes from a study of OX40 agonist ivuxolimab in advanced cancers. The CDR3 extends over 14 amino acids. The germline V gene encodes CDR1 SGHRS and CDR2 YFSETQ. V was trimmed by 3 bases and J by 9 bases, leaving 17 bases between them. Libraries were prepared by immunoSEQ multiplex PCR; TCRdb keeps only in-frame clonotypes and omits some of them. This sample has approximately 19,000 clones, with 90% found just once. The sequences come from CD4+ or CD8+ T cells sorted from blood, collected in a trial of the OX40 agonist ivuxolimab. The chain uses TRBV5-1 and TRBJ2-3; possibly TRBD2 for D (5 bases). The TCR sequence derives from an adult with an advanced solid tumor such as melanoma, head and neck, liver or kidney cancer. The CDR3 sequence is CASSSYGLAGTQYF. In nucleotides, the CDR3 is TGCGCCAGCAGCTCCTATGGACTGGCTGGCACGCAGTATTTT. Filled out from reference TRBV5-1 and TRBJ2-3, the complete variable domain reads KAGVTQTPRYLIKTRGQQVTLSCSPISGHRSVSWYQQTPGQGLQFLFEYFSETQRNKGNFPGRFSGRQFSNSRSEMNVSTLELGDSALYLCASSSYGLAGTQYFGPGTRLTVL.